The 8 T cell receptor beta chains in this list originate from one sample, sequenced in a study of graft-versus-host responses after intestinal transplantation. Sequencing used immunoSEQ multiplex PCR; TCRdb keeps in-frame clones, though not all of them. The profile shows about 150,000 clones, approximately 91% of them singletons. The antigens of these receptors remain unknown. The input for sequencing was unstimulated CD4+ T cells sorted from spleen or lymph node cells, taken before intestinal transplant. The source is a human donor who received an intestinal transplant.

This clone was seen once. CDR3 nucleotides: TGTGCCAGCAGCCGGGGGGGTAACACTGAAGCTTTCTTT. Amino acids: CASSRGGNTEAFF. The chain links TRBV11-2 to TRBJ1-1, with D possibly being TRBD1 (5 bases). CDR3 length: 13 amino acids. Germline CDR1 and CDR2: SGHAT and FQNNGV. V was clipped by 5 bases and J by 2 bases, with 9 bases between them.

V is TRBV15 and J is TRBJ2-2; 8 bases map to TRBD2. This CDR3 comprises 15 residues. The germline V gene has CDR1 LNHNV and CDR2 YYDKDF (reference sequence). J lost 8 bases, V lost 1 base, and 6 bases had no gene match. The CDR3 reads CATSRAGLDGGELFF. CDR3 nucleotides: TGTGCCACCAGCAGAGCGGGACTAGATGGGGGGGAGCTGTTTTTT. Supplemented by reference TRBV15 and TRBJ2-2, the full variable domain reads DAMVIQNPRYQVTQFGKPVTLSCSQTLNHNVMYWYQQKSSQAPKLLFHYYDKDFNNEADTPDNFQSRRPNTSFCFLDIRSPGLGDTAMYLCATSRAGLDGGELFFGEGSRLTVL.

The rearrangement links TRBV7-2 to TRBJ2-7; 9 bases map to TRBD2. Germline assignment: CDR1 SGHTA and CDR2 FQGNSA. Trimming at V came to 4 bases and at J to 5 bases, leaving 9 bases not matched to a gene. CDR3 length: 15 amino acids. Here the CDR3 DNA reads TGTGCCAGCAGCTCATCTAGCGGGATCTTTAACGAGCAGTACTTC. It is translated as CASSSSSGIFNEQYF.

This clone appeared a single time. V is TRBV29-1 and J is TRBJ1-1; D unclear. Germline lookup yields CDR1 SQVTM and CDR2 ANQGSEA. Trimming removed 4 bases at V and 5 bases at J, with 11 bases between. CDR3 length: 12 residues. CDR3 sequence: CSVGMLGTEAFF. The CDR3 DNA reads TGCAGCGTTGGGATGCTGGGTACTGAAGCTTTCTTT.

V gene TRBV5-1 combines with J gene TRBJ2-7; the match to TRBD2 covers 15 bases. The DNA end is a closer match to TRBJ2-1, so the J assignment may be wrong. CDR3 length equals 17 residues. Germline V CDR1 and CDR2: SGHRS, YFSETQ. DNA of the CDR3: TGCGCCAGCAGCATGGGACTAGCGGGAGGTTCCTACAATGAGCAGTTCTTC. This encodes CASSMGLAGGSYNEQFF.

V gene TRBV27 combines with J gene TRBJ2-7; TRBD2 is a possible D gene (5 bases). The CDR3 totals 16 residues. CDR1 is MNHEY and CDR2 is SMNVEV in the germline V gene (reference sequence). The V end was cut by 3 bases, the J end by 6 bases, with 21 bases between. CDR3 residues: CASSFALGSSTREQYF. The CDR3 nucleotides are TGTGCCAGCAGTTTTGCGTTGGGTTCTAGCACCCGCGAGCAGTACTTC.

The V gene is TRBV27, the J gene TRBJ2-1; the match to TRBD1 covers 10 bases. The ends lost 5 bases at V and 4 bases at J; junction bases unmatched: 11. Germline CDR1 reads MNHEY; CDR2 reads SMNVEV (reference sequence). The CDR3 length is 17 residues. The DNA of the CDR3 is TGTGCCAGCAGTGATGACAGGGGGCCTCCCGTATACAATGAGCAGTTCTTC. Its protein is CASSDDRGPPVYNEQFF.

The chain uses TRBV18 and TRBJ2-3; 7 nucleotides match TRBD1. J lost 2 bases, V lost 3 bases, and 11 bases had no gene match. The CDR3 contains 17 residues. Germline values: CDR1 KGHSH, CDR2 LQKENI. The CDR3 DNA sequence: TGTGCCAGCTCACCTTTTAGACAGGGTGTTAACACAGATACGCAGTATTTT. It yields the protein CASSPFRQGVNTDTQYF.